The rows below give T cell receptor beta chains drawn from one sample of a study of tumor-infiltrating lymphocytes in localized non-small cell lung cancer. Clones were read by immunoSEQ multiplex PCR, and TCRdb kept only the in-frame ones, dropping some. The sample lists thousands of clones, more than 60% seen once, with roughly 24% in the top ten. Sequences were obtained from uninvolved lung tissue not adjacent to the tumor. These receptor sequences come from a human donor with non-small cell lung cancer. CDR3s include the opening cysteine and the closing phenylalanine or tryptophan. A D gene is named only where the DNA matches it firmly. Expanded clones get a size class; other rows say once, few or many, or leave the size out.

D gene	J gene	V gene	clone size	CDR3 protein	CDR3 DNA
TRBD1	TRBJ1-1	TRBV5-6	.	CASSFTTGKNRMNTEAFF	TGTGCCAGCAGCTTTACGACAGGGAAGAATAGAATGAACACTGAAGCTTTCTTT
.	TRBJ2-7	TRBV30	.	CAWSVQTAYEQYF	TGTGCCTGGAGTGTCCAGACGGCCTACGAGCAGTACTTC
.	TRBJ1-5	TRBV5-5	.	CASSDGGGYRNQPQHF	TGTGCCAGCAGCGACGGTGGGGGATATCGCAATCAGCCCCAGCATTTT
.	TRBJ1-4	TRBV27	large	CASSLSGSYGEKLFF	TGTGCCAGCAGTTTATCCGGTTCCTACGGTGAAAAACTGTTTTTT
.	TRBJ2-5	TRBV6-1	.	CASSEAGRVQETQYF	TGTGCCAGCAGTGAAGCGGGTCGGGTCCAAGAGACCCAGTACTTC
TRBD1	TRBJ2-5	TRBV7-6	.	CASSHGTVQETQYF	TGTGCCAGCAGCCACGGGACAGTACAAGAGACCCAGTACTTC
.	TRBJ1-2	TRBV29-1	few	CSVADTGGYTF	TGCAGCGTTGCGGACACTGGCGGCTACACCTTC
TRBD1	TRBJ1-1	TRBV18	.	CASSEGASAEAFF	TGTGCCAGCTCAGAGGGGGCGTCAGCTGAAGCTTTCTTT
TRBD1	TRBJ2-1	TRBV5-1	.	CANSFVPGQGFEQFF	TGCGCCAACAGCTTTGTGCCGGGACAGGGGTTTGAGCAGTTCTTC
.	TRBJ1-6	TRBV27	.	CASSSPGGPPLHF	TGTGCCAGCAGTTCCCCCGGGGGTCCACCCCTCCACTTT
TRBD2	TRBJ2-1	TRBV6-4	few	CAINPFRLAGNYNEQFF	TGTGCCATCAACCCTTTCCGACTAGCGGGCAACTACAATGAGCAGTTCTTC
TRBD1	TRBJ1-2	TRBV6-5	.	CASSYPQQGGYGYTF	TGTGCCAGCAGTTACCCCCAACAGGGGGGTTATGGCTACACCTTC
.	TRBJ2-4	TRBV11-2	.	CASSLVAPPGAKNIQYF	TGTGCCAGCAGCTTAGTAGCCCCCCCAGGGGCCAAAAACATTCAGTACTTC
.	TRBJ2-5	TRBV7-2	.	CASSSTTGPGTQYF	TGTGCCAGCAGCTCTACGACAGGTCCAGGGACCCAGTACTTC
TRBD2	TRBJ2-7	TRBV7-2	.	CASSQSGGGSYEQYF	TGTGCCAGCAGTCAGAGCGGGGGGGGATCCTACGAGCAGTACTTC
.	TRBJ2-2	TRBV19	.	CASRGSGVTGELFF	TGTGCCAGTAGAGGCAGTGGAGTCACCGGGGAGCTGTTTTTT